Listed below are T cell receptor beta chains from one sample, sequenced in a study of T-cell reconstitution after alpha-beta-depleted transplantation in children. TCRdb fed the PCR reads into MiXCR, producing one record per CDR3 protein. The sample holds fewer than 550,000 distinct CDR3 sequences; approximately 11% are singletons and the top ten take approximately 5%. The input for sequencing was PBMCs from the stem cell graft donor, taken from the stem cell graft. Receptors originate from a human donor who donated a stem cell graft to a child with acute myeloid leukemia. CDR3s include the opening cysteine and the closing phenylalanine or tryptophan. A D gene is named only where the DNA matches it firmly. Rows give clone size only sometimes, using once, few, many, or a class for an expanded clone.

.,.,TRBV12-3/TRBV12-4,TRBJ1-6,CASTTTGLGVSPLHF,TGTGCCAGCACTACCACAGGGTTGGGGGTTTCACCCCTCCACTTT
.,TRBD2,TRBV20-1,TRBJ2-1,CSARDPGLATPF,TGCAGTGCTAGAGACCCGGGACTAGCGACCCCTTTC
few,.,TRBV29-1,TRBJ2-1,CSVATSLVGNEQFF,TGCAGCGTTGCTACTAGCCTCGTTGGCAATGAGCAGTTCTTC
.,.,TRBV29-1,TRBJ2-2,CSVEDRGMSTGELFF,TGCAGCGTTGAAGACCGGGGGATGAGCACCGGGGAGCTGTTTTTT
.,.,TRBV20-1,TRBJ1-6,CSARRDLNSPLHF,TGCAGTGCTAGACGGGATCTCAATTCACCCCTCCACTTT
.,TRBD2,TRBV6-5,TRBJ2-3,CASSYGGGEDTQYF,TGTGCCAGCAGTTATGGCGGGGGGGAGGATACGCAGTATTTT
few,TRBD1,TRBV5-1,TRBJ1-1,CASSLGTGGLNTEAFF,TGCGCCAGCAGCTTGGGAACAGGGGGTCTGAACACTGAAGCTTTCTTT
few,.,TRBV7-3,TRBJ2-1,CASSLTGDQSWGEQFF,TGTGCCAGCAGCTTAACAGGGGACCAGTCCTGGGGGGAGCAGTTCTTC
many,TRBD1,TRBV7-9,TRBJ2-5,CASSLAGGGETQYF,TGTGCCAGCAGCTTAGCAGGGGGCGGGGAGACCCAGTACTTC
.,.,TRBV7-2,TRBJ1-5,CASSTRGGNQPQHF,TGTGCCAGCAGCACCCGGGGGGGCAATCAGCCCCAGCATTTT
many,.,TRBV5-1,TRBJ1-1,CASSLNKNTEAFF,TGCGCCAGCAGCTTGAATAAGAACACTGAAGCTTTCTTT
.,.,TRBV6-6,TRBJ1-5,CASSSKGTWPKHF,TGTGCCAGCAGTTCCAAGGGGACATGGCCCAAGCATTTT
many,TRBD1,TRBV29-1,TRBJ2-6,CSVEDRESGANVLTF,TGCAGCGTTGAGGACAGGGAGTCTGGGGCCAACGTCCTGACTTTC
.,.,TRBV12-3/TRBV12-4,TRBJ2-6,CASLTGSGANVLTF,TGTGCCAGCCTGACAGGCTCTGGGGCCAACGTCCTGACTTTC
few,.,TRBV12-5,TRBJ2-7,CASGLAPAYEQYF,TGTGCTAGTGGTTTGGCCCCGGCCTACGAGCAGTACTTC
few,TRBD1,TRBV24-1,TRBJ1-6,CATSERNRDRFSNSPLHF,TGTGCCACCAGTGAGCGGAACCGGGACAGGTTCTCCAATTCACCCCTCCACTTT
few,.,TRBV20-1,TRBJ2-1,CSARDAGSPYNEQFF,TGCAGTGCTAGAGACGCAGGGAGCCCCTACAATGAGCAGTTCTTC
many,TRBD1,TRBV10-3,TRBJ1-1,CAIRKTGEMNTEAFF,TGTGCCATCAGAAAGACAGGGGAGATGAACACTGAAGCTTTCTTT
few,.,TRBV7-9,TRBJ1-1,CASSLEREAFF,TGTGCCAGCAGCTTAGAACGTGAAGCTTTCTTT
.,.,TRBV4-3,TRBJ1-4,CASSQEWGRTREKLFF,TGCGCCAGCAGCCAAGAATGGGGCAGGACGAGGGAAAAACTGTTTTTT
few,TRBD2,TRBV5-1,TRBJ2-7,CASSQRTSGNRDEQYF,TGCGCCAGCAGCCAGAGGACTAGCGGGAATCGGGACGAGCAGTACTTC
.,TRBD2,TRBV19,TRBJ2-2,CASSPRTSGGTGELFF,TGTGCCAGTAGTCCCAGGACTAGCGGAGGGACCGGGGAGCTGTTTTTT
few,.,TRBV6-2/TRBV6-3,TRBJ1-5,CASSYGGLRDDQPQHF,TGTGCCAGCAGTTACGGGGGCCTGCGGGACGATCAGCCCCAGCATTTT
.,.,TRBV19,TRBJ1-1,CASISGTNTEAFF,TGTGCCAGTATATCAGGGACGAACACTGAAGCTTTCTTT
.,TRBD2,TRBV7-8,TRBJ2-1,CASSGTPRDYLYNEQFF,TGTGCCAGCAGCGGTACTCCCCGGGACTACTTATACAATGAGCAGTTCTTC